The clone carrying this T cell receptor (beta chain) has just a few counts. This entry is derived from a study of tumor-infiltrating lymphocytes in localized non-small cell lung cancer. The CDR3 is 13 amino acids. Trimming cost V 4 bases and J 2 bases, with 8 bases left between them. Germline CDR1 and CDR2: MGHDK and SYGVNS. Generated by immunoSEQ multiplex PCR, the TCRdb table keeps only in-frame clones and is missing some. The sample has more than 12,000 clones; roughly 81% are singletons. The clonotype originates from a human donor with non-small cell lung cancer. Sequencing was done on a sample of lung tumor tissue. The V call is TRBV25-1, the J call TRBJ1-1; D is ambiguous. CDR3 DNA: TGTGCCAGCAGTGGGACTTACAACACTGAAGCTTTCTTT. This gives the protein CASSGTYNTEAFF.